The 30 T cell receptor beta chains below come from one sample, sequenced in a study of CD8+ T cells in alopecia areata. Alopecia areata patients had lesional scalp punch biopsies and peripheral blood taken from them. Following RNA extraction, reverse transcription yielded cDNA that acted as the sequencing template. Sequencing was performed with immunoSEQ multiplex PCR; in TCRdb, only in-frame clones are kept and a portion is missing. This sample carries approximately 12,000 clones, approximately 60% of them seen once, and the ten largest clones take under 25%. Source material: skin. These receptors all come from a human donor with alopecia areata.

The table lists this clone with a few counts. The CDR3 is CASSSTLAGRTKNIQYF. In nucleotides, the CDR3 is TGTGCCAGCAGCTCCACCTTAGCGGGAAGGACCAAAAACATTCAGTACTTC. The chain combines TRBV7-9 with TRBJ2-4; 8 nucleotides line up with TRBD2. There are 17 residues in the CDR3. V lost 4 bases to trimming and J lost 2 bases; unmatched junction nucleotides: 10. The germline CDR1 and CDR2 sequences are SEHNR and FQNEAQ (reference sequence). The whole variable domain, remainder taken from reference TRBV7-9 and TRBJ2-4, is DTGVSQNPRHKITKRGQNVTFRCDPISEHNRLYWYRQTLGQGPEFLTYFQNEAQLEKSRLLSDRFSAERPKGSFSTLEIQRTEQGDSAMYLCASSSTLAGRTKNIQYFGAGTRLSVL.

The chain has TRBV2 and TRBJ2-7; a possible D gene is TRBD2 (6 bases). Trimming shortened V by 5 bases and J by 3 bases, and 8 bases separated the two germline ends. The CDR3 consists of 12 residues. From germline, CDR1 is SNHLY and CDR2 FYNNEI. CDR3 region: CASSRRGYEQYF. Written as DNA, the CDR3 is TGTGCCAGCAGTAGGAGGGGCTACGAGCAGTACTTC.

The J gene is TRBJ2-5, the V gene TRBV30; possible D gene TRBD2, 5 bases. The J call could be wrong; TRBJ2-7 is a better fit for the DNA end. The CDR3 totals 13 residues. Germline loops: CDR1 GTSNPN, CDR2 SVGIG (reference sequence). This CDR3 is CAWKAVNSYEQYF. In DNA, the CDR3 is TGTGCCTGGAAAGCGGTGAACTCCTACGAGCAGTACTTC.

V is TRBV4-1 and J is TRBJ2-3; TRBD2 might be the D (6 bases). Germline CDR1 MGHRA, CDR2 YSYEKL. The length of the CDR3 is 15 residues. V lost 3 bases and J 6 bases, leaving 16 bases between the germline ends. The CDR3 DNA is TGCGCCAGCAGCCAGGGACTCGCCGGTTTGGATACGCAGTATTTT. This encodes CASSQGLAGLDTQYF.

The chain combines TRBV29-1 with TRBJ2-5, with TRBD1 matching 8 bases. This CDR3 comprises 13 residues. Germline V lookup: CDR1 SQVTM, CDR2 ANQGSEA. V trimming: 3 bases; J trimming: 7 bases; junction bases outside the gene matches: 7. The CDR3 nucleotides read TGCAGCGTTGATGACAGGGGTGAAGGGACCCAGTACTTC. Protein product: CSVDDRGEGTQYF.

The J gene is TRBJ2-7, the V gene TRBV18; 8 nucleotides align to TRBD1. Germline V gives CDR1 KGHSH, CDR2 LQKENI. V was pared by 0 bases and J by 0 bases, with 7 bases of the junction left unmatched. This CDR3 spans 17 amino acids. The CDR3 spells CASSPPVGQGPSYEQYF. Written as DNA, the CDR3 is TGTGCCAGCTCACCACCCGTCGGACAGGGTCCCTCCTACGAGCAGTACTTC.

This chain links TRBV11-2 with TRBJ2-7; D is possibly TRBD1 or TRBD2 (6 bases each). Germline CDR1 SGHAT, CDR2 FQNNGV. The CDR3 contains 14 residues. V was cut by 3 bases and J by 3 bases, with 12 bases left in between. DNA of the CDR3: TGTGCCAGCAGCTTCTCGGAGGGGGGCTACGAGCAGTACTTC. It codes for CASSFSEGGYEQYF.

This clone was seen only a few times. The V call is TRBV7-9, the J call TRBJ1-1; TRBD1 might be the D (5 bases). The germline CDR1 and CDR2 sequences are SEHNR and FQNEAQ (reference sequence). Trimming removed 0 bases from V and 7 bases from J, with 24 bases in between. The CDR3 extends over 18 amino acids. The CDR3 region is CASSLASRLMRGSGEAFF. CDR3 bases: TGTGCCAGCAGCTTAGCTTCGCGTCTGATGAGGGGCTCGGGTGAAGCTTTCTTT.

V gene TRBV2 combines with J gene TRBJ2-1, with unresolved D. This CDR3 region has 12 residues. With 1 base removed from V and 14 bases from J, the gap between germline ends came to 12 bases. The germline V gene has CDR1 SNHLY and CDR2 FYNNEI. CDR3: CASSEGGSREFF. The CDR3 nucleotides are TGTGCCAGCAGTGAAGGAGGCAGCCGCGAGTTCTTC. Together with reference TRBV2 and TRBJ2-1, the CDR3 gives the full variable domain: EPEVTQTPSHQVTQMGQEVILRCVPISNHLYFYWYRQILGQKVEFLVSFYNNEISEKSEIFDDQFSVERPDGSNFTLKIRSTKLEDSAMYFCASSEGGSREFFGPGTRLTVL.

The CDR3 reads CASSSLAALADNTGELFF. For the CDR3, the DNA is TGTGCCAGCAGCTCCCTCGCAGCTCTAGCGGATAACACCGGGGAGCTGTTTTTT. V and J are TRBV7-6 and TRBJ2-2; 7 nucleotides align to TRBD2. V dropped 4 bases and J dropped 2; count of bases not matched to a gene: 13. The CDR3 spans 18 residues. Germline assignment: CDR1 SGHVS and CDR2 FNYEAQ.

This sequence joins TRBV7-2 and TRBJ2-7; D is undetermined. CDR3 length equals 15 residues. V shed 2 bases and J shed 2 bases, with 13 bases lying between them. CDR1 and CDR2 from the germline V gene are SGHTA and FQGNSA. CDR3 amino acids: CASSLLLSATYEQYF. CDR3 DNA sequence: TGTGCCAGCAGCTTATTGCTGTCCGCGACCTACGAGCAGTACTTC.

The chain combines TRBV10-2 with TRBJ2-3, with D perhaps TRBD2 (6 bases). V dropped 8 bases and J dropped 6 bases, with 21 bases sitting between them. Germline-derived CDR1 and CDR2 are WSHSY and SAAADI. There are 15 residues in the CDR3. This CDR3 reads CASHRLGLSPDTQYF. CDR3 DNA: TGCGCCAGCCATCGACTAGGCCTCAGCCCCGATACGCAGTATTTT.

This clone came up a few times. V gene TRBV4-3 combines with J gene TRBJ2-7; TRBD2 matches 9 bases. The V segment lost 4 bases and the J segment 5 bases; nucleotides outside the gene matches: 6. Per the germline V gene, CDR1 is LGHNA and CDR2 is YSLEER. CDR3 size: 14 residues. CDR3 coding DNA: TGCGCCAGCAGCCTCCTAGCGGGAACGGACGAGCAGTACTTC. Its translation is CASSLLAGTDEQYF.

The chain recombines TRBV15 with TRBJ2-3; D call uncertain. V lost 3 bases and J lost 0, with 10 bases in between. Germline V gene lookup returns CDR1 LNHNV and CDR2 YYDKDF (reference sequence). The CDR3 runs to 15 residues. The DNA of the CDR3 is TGTGCCACCAGCAGCCACCGGCGGAGCACAGATACGCAGTATTTT. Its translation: CATSSHRRSTDTQYF.

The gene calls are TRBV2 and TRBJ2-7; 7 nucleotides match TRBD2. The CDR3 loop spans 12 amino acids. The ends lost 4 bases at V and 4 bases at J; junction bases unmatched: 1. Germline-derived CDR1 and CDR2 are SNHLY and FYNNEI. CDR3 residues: CASSASGYEQYF. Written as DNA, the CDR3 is TGTGCCAGCAGTGCTAGCGGTTACGAGCAGTACTTC.

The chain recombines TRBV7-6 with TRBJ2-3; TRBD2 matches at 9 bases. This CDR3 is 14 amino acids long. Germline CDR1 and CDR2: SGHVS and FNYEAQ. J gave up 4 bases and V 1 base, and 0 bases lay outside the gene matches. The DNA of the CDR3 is TGTGCCAGCAGCTTAGGACTAGCGGCAGATACGCAGTATTTT. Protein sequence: CASSLGLAADTQYF.

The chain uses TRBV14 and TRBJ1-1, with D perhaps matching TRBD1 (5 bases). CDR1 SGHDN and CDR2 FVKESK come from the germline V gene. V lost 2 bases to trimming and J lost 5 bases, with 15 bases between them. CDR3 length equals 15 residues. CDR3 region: CASSQWAAGWTEAFF. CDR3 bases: TGTGCCAGCAGCCAATGGGCAGCAGGGTGGACTGAAGCTTTCTTT.

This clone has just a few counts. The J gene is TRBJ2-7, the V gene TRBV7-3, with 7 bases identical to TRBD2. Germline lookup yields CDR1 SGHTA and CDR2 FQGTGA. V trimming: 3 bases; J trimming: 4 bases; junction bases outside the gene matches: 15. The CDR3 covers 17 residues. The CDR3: CASSFTLGRGGTYEQYF. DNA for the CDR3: TGTGCCAGCAGCTTCACCCTTGGCCGGGGAGGGACGTACGAGCAGTACTTC.

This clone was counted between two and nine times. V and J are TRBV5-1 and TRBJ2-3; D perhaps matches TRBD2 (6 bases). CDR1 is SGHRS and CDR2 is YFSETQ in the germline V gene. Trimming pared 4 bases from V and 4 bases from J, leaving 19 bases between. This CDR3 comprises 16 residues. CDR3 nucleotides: TGCGCCAGCAGCGTCCTTCCGGGACTTAGCGCAGATACGCAGTATTTT. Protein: CASSVLPGLSADTQYF.

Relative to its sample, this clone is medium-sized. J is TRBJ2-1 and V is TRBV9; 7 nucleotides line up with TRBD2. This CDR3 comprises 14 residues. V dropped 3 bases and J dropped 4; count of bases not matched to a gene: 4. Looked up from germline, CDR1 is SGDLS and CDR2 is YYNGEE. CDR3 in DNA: TGTGCCAGCAGCGCCCGACTAGCTTACAATGAGCAGTTCTTC. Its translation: CASSARLAYNEQFF.

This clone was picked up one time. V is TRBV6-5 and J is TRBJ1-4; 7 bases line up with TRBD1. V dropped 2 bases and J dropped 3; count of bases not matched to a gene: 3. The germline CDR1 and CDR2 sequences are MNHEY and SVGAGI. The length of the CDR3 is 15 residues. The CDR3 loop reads CASSYRQGPNEKLFF. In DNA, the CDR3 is TGTGCCAGCAGTTACCGACAGGGACCTAATGAAAAACTGTTTTTT.

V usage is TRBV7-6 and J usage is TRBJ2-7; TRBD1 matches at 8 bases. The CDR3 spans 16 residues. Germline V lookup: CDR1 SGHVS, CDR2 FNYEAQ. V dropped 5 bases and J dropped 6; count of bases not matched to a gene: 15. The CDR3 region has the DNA TGTGCCAGCAGCCTGATTTCCGGGACAGGCCCCTCCGAGCAGTACTTC. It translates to CASSLISGTGPSEQYF.

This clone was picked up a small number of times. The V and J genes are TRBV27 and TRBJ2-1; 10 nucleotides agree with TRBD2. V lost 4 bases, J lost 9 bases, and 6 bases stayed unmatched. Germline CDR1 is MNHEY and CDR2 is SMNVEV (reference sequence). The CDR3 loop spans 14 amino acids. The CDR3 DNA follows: TGTGCCAGCAGTTACCTAGCGGGAGTTCTTGAGCAGTTCTTC. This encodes CASSYLAGVLEQFF.

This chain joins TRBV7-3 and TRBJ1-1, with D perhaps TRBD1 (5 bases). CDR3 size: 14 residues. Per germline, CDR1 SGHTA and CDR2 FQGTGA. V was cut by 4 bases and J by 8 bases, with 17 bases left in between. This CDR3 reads CASSSGQTFVEAFF. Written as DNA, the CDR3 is TGTGCCAGCAGCTCCGGACAAACCTTCGTGGAAGCTTTCTTT.

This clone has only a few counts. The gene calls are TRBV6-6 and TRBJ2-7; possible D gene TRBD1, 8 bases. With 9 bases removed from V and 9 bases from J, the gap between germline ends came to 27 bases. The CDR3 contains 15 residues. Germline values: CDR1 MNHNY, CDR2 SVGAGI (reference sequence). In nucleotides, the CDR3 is TGTGCCAGTGCCTTGAGTGCTAGCGGCACAGGGGGGCAGTACTTC. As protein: CASALSASGTGGQYF.

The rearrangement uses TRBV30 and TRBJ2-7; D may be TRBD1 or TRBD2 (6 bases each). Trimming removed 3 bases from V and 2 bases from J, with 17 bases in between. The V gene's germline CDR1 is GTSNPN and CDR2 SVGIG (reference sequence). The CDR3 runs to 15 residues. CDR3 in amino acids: CAWSARDTSAYEQYF. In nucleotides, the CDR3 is TGTGCCTGGAGCGCGCGGGACACTAGTGCCTACGAGCAGTACTTC.

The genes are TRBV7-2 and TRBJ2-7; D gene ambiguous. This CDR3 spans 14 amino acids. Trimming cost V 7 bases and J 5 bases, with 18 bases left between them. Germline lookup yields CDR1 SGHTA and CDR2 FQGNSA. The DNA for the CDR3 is TGTGCCAGCACTTCCTACGGGTTGGGGAACGAGCAGTACTTC. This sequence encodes CASTSYGLGNEQYF.

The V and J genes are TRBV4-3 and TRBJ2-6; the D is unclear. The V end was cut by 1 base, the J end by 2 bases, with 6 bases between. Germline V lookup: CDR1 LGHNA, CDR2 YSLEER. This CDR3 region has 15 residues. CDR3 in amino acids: CASSQGATGANVLTF. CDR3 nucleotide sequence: TGCGCCAGCAGCCAAGGCGCAACTGGGGCCAACGTCCTGACTTTC.

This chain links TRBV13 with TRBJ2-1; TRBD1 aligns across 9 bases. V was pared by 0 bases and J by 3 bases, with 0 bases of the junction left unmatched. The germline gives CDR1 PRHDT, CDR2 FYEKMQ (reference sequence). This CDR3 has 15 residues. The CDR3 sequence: CASSLGTGGYNEQFF. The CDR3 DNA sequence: TGTGCCAGCAGCTTAGGGACAGGGGGCTACAATGAGCAGTTCTTC.

Here the CDR3 reads CASGRGNEQFF. The CDR3 DNA follows: TGTGCCAGCGGCAGGGGGAATGAGCAGTTCTTC. The genes are TRBV7-8 and TRBJ2-1; 7 bases are a match to TRBD1. The CDR3 has 11 amino acids. Germline V CDR1 and CDR2: SGHVS, FQNEAQ. V shed 8 bases, J shed 7 bases, and the junction held 2 bases outside the gene matches.